The next 32 T cell receptor beta chains were all read from a single sample in a study of OX40 agonist ivuxolimab in advanced cancers. Clones were read by immunoSEQ multiplex PCR, and TCRdb kept only the in-frame ones, dropping some. This table holds around 40,000 clones, about four fifths found once. The sample was CD4+ or CD8+ T cells sorted from blood, taken in a trial of the OX40 agonist ivuxolimab. The receptors derive from an adult with an advanced solid tumor such as melanoma, head and neck, liver or kidney cancer.

This clone was observed once. The chain joins TRBV11-3 to TRBJ2-1, with D hard to call. V lost 5 bases to trimming and J lost 7 bases, with 9 bases between them. In germline, CDR1 is SGHNT, CDR2 YENEEA. CDR3 size: 12 residues. The CDR3 coding sequence is TGTGCCAGCAGCCGCGAGGAAAATGAGCAGTTCTTC. Translated: CASSREENEQFF.

This clone was detected only once. This chain joins TRBV7-2 and TRBJ2-7, with 7 nucleotides matching TRBD1. Germline CDR1 and CDR2: SGHTA and FQGNSA. This CDR3 contains 13 residues. V lost 5 bases, J lost 4 bases, and 5 bases stayed unmatched. The CDR3 sequence: CASSPGTDYEQYF. The CDR3 DNA reads TGTGCCAGCAGCCCCGGGACAGATTACGAGCAGTACTTC.

This chain joins TRBV7-3 and TRBJ2-1; weak D call: TRBD2 (5 bases). Trimming shortened V by 3 bases and J by 5 bases, and 14 bases separated the two germline ends. The CDR3 runs to 15 residues. Germline CDR1 SGHTA, CDR2 FQGTGA. CDR3 in DNA: TGTGCCAGCAGCTTTTTTCTAGAGGGTCACAATGAGCAGTTCTTC. It codes for CASSFFLEGHNEQFF.

The V gene is TRBV19, the J gene TRBJ2-7; D remains ambiguous. V lost 1 base, J lost 0 bases, and 16 bases lay in between. This CDR3 comprises 17 residues. From germline, CDR1 is LNHDA and CDR2 SQIVND (reference sequence). The chain's CDR3 is CASSIVLGPATSYEQYF. Here the CDR3 DNA reads TGTGCCAGTAGTATAGTCCTCGGCCCGGCAACCTCCTACGAGCAGTACTTC.

This chain joins TRBV19 and TRBJ1-2; D gene uncertain. The CDR3 has 10 residues. Trimming left V 8 bases short and J 4 bases short, with 5 bases between. CDR1 is LNHDA and CDR2 is SQIVND in the germline V gene (reference sequence). CDR3 in amino acids: CASWSYGYTF. CDR3 bases: TGTGCCAGTTGGAGCTATGGCTACACCTTC.

The rearrangement joins TRBV7-3 to TRBJ2-5; 11 bases are shared with TRBD2. The CDR3 has 14 amino acids. The V gene's germline CDR1 is SGHTA and CDR2 FQGTGA. Unmatched junction bases numbered 2, after V lost 5 bases and J lost 3 bases. In DNA form, the CDR3 reads TGTGCCAGCAGCGAGGGACTAGCGGAAGAGACCCAGTACTTC. It encodes CASSEGLAEETQYF.

This rearrangement joins TRBV5-6 to TRBJ1-2; no reliable D call. This CDR3 region has 14 residues. Trimming shortened V by 4 bases and J by 4 bases, and 14 bases separated the two germline ends. In germline, CDR1 is SGHDT, CDR2 YYEEEE. The DNA for the CDR3 is TGTGCCAGCAGCCCCTCAGAGGGCGGCTATGGCTACACCTTC. Protein product: CASSPSEGGYGYTF.

The chain couples TRBV19 to TRBJ2-3; perhaps TRBD2 as D (5 bases). Germline V gives CDR1 LNHDA, CDR2 SQIVND (reference sequence). Trimming stripped 4 bases from V and 6 bases from J, with 8 bases between. CDR3 length: 12 amino acids. The CDR3 DNA follows: TGTGCCAGTAGTAAGCAGCGGGATACGCAGTATTTT. This codes for CASSKQRDTQYF. Supplemented by reference TRBV19 and TRBJ2-3, the full variable domain reads DGGITQSPKYLFRKEGQNVTLSCEQNLNHDAMYWYRQDPGQGLRLIYYSQIVNDFQKGDIAEGYSVSREKKESFPLTVTSAQKNPTAFYLCASSKQRDTQYFGPGTRLTVL.

The J gene is TRBJ2-7, the V gene TRBV28; TRBD1 matches 8 bases. V lost 5 bases and J lost 3; bases outside the gene matches: 9. The V gene's germline CDR1 is MDHEN and CDR2 SYDVKM. The CDR3 is made up of 15 amino acids. The CDR3 spells CASSGKTGVDYEQYF. The CDR3 DNA follows: TGTGCCAGCAGTGGGAAGACAGGGGTCGACTACGAGCAGTACTTC.

The chain recombines TRBV28 with TRBJ2-7, with 9 bases fitting TRBD1. The CDR3 covers 18 residues. V lost 4 bases, J lost 2 bases, and 15 bases stayed unmatched. Per germline, CDR1 MDHEN and CDR2 SYDVKM. The CDR3 DNA sequence: TGTGCCAGCAGTTCCGAACCGTTCCGGGACAGGGATCCCTACGAGCAGTACTTC. It codes for CASSSEPFRDRDPYEQYF. Complete variable domain (other parts from reference TRBV28 and TRBJ2-7): DVKVTQSSRYLVKRTGEKVFLECVQDMDHENMFWYRQDPGLGLRLIYFSYDVKMKEKGDIPEGYSVSREKKERFSLILESASTNQTSMYLCASSSEPFRDRDPYEQYFGPGTRLTVT.

CDR3 DNA sequence: TGTGCCAGCAGCGGGACAGGGTCCGAGACCCAGTACTTC. This gives the protein CASSGTGSETQYF. V and J are TRBV27 and TRBJ2-5; 9 positions match TRBD1. Per the germline V gene, CDR1 is MNHEY and CDR2 is SMNVEV (reference sequence). V trimming: 6 bases; J trimming: 5 bases; junction bases outside the gene matches: 4. The CDR3 totals 13 residues.

V gene TRBV7-2 combines with J gene TRBJ2-7; D perhaps matches TRBD2 (6 bases). CDR3 length: 15 amino acids. V shed 4 bases and J shed 6 bases, with 19 bases lying between them. CDR1 is SGHTA, CDR2 FQGNSA, per germline. DNA for the CDR3: TGTGCCAGCAGCTCCATAATCCTCTTGGGGGGCGAGCAGTACTTC. It is translated as CASSSIILLGGEQYF.

This chain links TRBV28 with TRBJ2-3; no firm D call. V gave up 1 base and J gave up 4 bases, with 12 bases separating them. This CDR3 has 15 amino acids. Germline loops: CDR1 MDHEN, CDR2 SYDVKM. CDR3: CASSLSLSRADTQYF. As DNA, the CDR3 is TGTGCCAGCAGTTTATCCCTATCTAGAGCAGATACGCAGTATTTT.

The V and J genes are TRBV7-9 and TRBJ2-7, with 9 bases fitting TRBD2. CDR1 is SEHNR, CDR2 FQNEAQ, per germline (reference sequence). V dropped 4 bases and J dropped 3; count of bases not matched to a gene: 4. The CDR3 runs 14 residues. The chain's CDR3 is CASSSPTSGYEQYF. The CDR3 DNA follows: TGTGCCAGCAGCTCTCCGACTAGCGGCTACGAGCAGTACTTC.

V is TRBV7-6 and J is TRBJ2-5, with D maybe TRBD2 (5 bases). Trimming left V 5 bases short and J 5 bases short, with 18 bases between. This CDR3 has 15 residues. Germline lookup yields CDR1 SGHVS and CDR2 FNYEAQ. The CDR3 DNA reads as TGTGCCAGCAGCCCCCGGGGTAGCGTCGAGGAGACCCAGTACTTC. Its translation is CASSPRGSVEETQYF.

This clone turned up a few times. J is TRBJ1-2 and V is TRBV19; D unresolved. This CDR3 has 13 residues. With 3 bases removed from V and 3 bases from J, the gap between germline ends came to 8 bases. Germline V CDR1 and CDR2: LNHDA, SQIVND (reference sequence). The CDR3 nucleotides are TGTGCCAGTAGTATCGGGAGTTACTATGGCTACACCTTC. This codes for CASSIGSYYGYTF.

V usage is TRBV6-5 and J usage is TRBJ2-7, with TRBD2 matching 11 bases. CDR1 MNHEY and CDR2 SVGAGI come from the germline V gene. The CDR3 extends over 13 amino acids. The V gene end was trimmed by 8 bases and the J gene end by 3 bases; junction bases not matched to a gene: 3. This CDR3 reads CASSGTSGYEQYF. Here the CDR3 DNA reads TGTGCCAGCTCCGGGACTAGCGGCTACGAGCAGTACTTC.

This sequence joins TRBV5-6 and TRBJ1-2, with 12 bases that match TRBD1. This CDR3 comprises 15 residues. V shed 2 bases, J shed 5 bases, and the junction held 4 bases outside the gene matches. Germline CDR1 SGHDT, CDR2 YYEEEE. CDR3 nucleotide sequence: TGTGCCAGCAGCTTCGGGACAGGGGGCTGGTATGGCTACACCTTC. This encodes CASSFGTGGWYGYTF.

The J gene is TRBJ2-7, the V gene TRBV11-2; weak D call: TRBD1 (6 bases). V lost 5 bases to trimming and J lost 2 bases, with 16 bases between them. CDR3 length: 15 amino acids. Germline-derived CDR1 and CDR2 are SGHAT and FQNNGV. The CDR3 loop is CASSPPRDIPYEQYF. CDR3 coding DNA: TGTGCCAGCAGCCCCCCTCGGGACATTCCCTACGAGCAGTACTTC.

The rearrangement links TRBV7-2 to TRBJ2-7; D may be TRBD2 (5 bases). Trimming removed 5 bases from V and 0 bases from J, with 8 bases in between. Germline V CDR1 and CDR2: SGHTA, FQGNSA. The CDR3 consists of 13 residues. The CDR3 reads CASSEGSSYEQYF. DNA of the CDR3: TGTGCCAGCAGCGAAGGGAGCTCCTACGAGCAGTACTTC.

V gene TRBV28 combines with J gene TRBJ1-1, with D possibly TRBD1 on 6 matching bases. The CDR3 totals 13 residues. Deletions cut 9 bases from V and 3 bases from J, with 14 bases between. The germline V gene has CDR1 MDHEN and CDR2 SYDVKM. CDR3: CASSEQGYTEAFF. CDR3 nucleotides: TGTGCCAGTTCCGAACAGGGATACACTGAAGCTTTCTTT.

The count of this clone is one. The CDR3 sequence is CASRQQAGDADTQYF. CDR3 DNA: TGTGCCAGTAGGCAGCAAGCGGGGGACGCTGATACGCAGTATTTT. V gene TRBV19 combines with J gene TRBJ2-3; TRBD2 matches 8 bases. Germline CDR1 reads LNHDA; CDR2 reads SQIVND (reference sequence). The CDR3 sequence is 15 residues long. V gave up 6 bases and J gave up 6 bases; unmatched junction bases: 11.

V usage is TRBV6-1 and J usage is TRBJ1-2; 9 positions agree with TRBD1. The germline V gene has CDR1 MNHNS and CDR2 SASEGT. This CDR3 comprises 15 residues. J was trimmed by 1 base and V by 7 bases; bases with no gene match: 7. CDR3 nucleotide sequence: TGTGCCAGCAAATTGGGACAGGGAATTAACTATGGCTACACCTTC. Protein: CASKLGQGINYGYTF.

The chain combines TRBV15 with TRBJ1-4, with TRBD1 as a possible D gene (5 bases). CDR3 length: 16 residues. In germline, CDR1 is LNHNV, CDR2 YYDKDF (reference sequence). V shed 1 base and J shed 5 bases, with 14 bases lying between them. The CDR3 sequence: CATSRALGTSNEKLFF. The CDR3 DNA reads TGTGCCACCAGCAGAGCCCTCGGGACCAGCAATGAAAAACTGTTTTTT.

V usage is TRBV28 and J usage is TRBJ2-2; 10 bases align to TRBD2. Looked up from germline, CDR1 is MDHEN and CDR2 is SYDVKM. Trimming at V came to 7 bases and at J to 0 bases, leaving 8 bases not matched to a gene. The length of the CDR3 is 17 residues. As DNA, the CDR3 is TGTGCCAGCAAGGAGCGGGAGGGCTCCTCGAACACCGGGGAGCTGTTTTTT. This encodes CASKEREGSSNTGELFF.

This clone appeared once. This chain uses TRBV5-4 with TRBJ1-1; D gene uncertain. Trimming pared 0 bases from V and 0 bases from J, leaving 3 bases between. The CDR3 spans 13 residues. Germline loops: CDR1 SGHNT, CDR2 YYREEE (reference sequence). The CDR3 loop is CASSLGMNTEAFF. CDR3 DNA: TGTGCCAGCAGCTTGGGGATGAACACTGAAGCTTTCTTT. Combining the CDR3 with reference TRBV5-4 and TRBJ1-1 gives the whole variable domain ETGVTQSPTHLIKTRGQQVTLRCSSQSGHNTVSWYQQALGQGPQFIFQYYREEENGRGNFPPRFSGLQFPNYSSELNVNALELDDSALYLCASSLGMNTEAFFGQGTRLTVV.

The chain recombines TRBV10-2 with TRBJ2-7; D ambiguous. Per the germline V gene, CDR1 is WSHSY and CDR2 is SAAADI. Deletions cut 2 bases from V and 2 bases from J, with 16 bases between. CDR3 length: 16 amino acids. The CDR3 DNA reads as TGCGCCAGCAGTGAGACCCTGGGGTCCGCAGCCTACGAGCAGTACTTC. Its protein is CASSETLGSAAYEQYF.

V and J are TRBV27 and TRBJ2-1, with D maybe TRBD2 (5 bases). The CDR3 is made up of 15 amino acids. The germline V and J ends were trimmed by 4 bases and 2 bases, with 12 bases remaining between them. Germline CDR1 reads MNHEY; CDR2 reads SMNVEV (reference sequence). The CDR3: CASSWEDGAYNEQFF. The CDR3 DNA reads TGTGCCAGCAGTTGGGAAGACGGGGCCTACAATGAGCAGTTCTTC.

V gene TRBV7-2 combines with J gene TRBJ2-3; the D gene could be TRBD1 or TRBD2 (7 bases each). The CDR3 sequence is 12 residues long. V was shortened by 5 bases and J by 6 bases, with 9 bases between the two germline ends. From germline, CDR1 is SGHTA and CDR2 FQGNSA. The CDR3 region is CASSQGGDTQYF. The CDR3 DNA sequence: TGTGCCAGCAGCCAGGGGGGGGATACGCAGTATTTT.

In its sample, this clone was seen once. The chain combines TRBV6-5 with TRBJ1-1, with D unresolved. Germline V gene data show CDR1 as MNHEY and CDR2 as SVGAGI. Trimming pared 6 bases from V and 1 base from J, leaving 9 bases between. The CDR3 extends over 13 amino acids. The CDR3 loop is CASRGWRNTEAFF. In DNA form, the CDR3 reads TGTGCCAGCAGGGGGTGGCGGAACACTGAAGCTTTCTTT.

The chain couples TRBV5-1 to TRBJ2-7; D may be TRBD1 or TRBD2 (5 bases each). Germline CDR1 SGHRS, CDR2 YFSETQ. The CDR3 runs to 14 residues. The V gene lost 0 bases and the J gene lost 5 bases, with 12 bases spanning the gap. This CDR3 reads CASSLAGSPHEQYF. The CDR3 DNA reads TGCGCCAGCAGCTTGGCAGGGAGCCCCCACGAGCAGTACTTC.

The chain couples TRBV2 to TRBJ1-6, with D uncertain. The CDR3 has 13 amino acids. Germline V gives CDR1 SNHLY, CDR2 FYNNEI. V lost 8 bases and J lost 10, with 15 bases in between. The CDR3, as DNA: TGTGCCAGCCGCCTGGAGGGAAACTCACCCCTCCACTTT. It codes for CASRLEGNSPLHF.